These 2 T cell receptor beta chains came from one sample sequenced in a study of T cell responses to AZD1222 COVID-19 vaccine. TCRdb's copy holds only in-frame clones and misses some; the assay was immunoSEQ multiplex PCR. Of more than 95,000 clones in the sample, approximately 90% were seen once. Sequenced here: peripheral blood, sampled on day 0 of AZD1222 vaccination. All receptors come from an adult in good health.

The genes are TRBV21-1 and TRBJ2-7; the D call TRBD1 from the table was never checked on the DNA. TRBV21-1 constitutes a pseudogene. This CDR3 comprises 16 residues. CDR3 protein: CARSGGRDRCSYEQYF. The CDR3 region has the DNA TGTGCCAGAAGCGGGGGGAGGGACAGGTGTTCCTACGAGCAGTACTTC.

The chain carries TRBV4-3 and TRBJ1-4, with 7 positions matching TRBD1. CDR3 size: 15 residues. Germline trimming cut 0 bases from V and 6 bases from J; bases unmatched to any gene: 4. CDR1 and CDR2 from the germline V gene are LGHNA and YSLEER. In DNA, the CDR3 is TGCGCCAGCAGCCAAGATGAACAGGGGTATGAAAAACTGTTTTTT. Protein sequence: CASSQDEQGYEKLFF.